What follows are 32 T cell receptor beta chains derived from one specimen sequenced in a study of beta chain features in type 1 diabetes. As every portion of the isolated RNA was reverse transcribed, the sequencing read expressed TCRB transcripts. Produced via immunoSEQ multiplex PCR; TCRdb's table is partial and in-frame only. This table holds 110,000 to 150,000 clones, 9% to 10% found once. Sequencing was done on a sample of central memory CD4+ T cells from blood. The source of these receptors is a woman aged 40 to 50 in good health.

This clone has a count of ten or more. The V call is TRBV5-1, the J call TRBJ1-5, with 9 bases aligning to TRBD1. V lost 0 bases and J lost 7; bases outside the gene matches: 2. There are 14 residues in the CDR3. Germline V gene lookup returns CDR1 SGHRS and CDR2 YFSETQ. CDR3 sequence (DNA): TGCGCCAGCAGCTTGGTAACAGGGGGCCAGCCCCAGCATTTT. Translated: CASSLVTGGQPQHF.

This clone was counted many times. The chain uses TRBV6-6 and TRBJ1-2; D may be TRBD1 (5 bases). From germline, CDR1 is MNHNY and CDR2 SVGAGI (reference sequence). Trimming took off 7 bases at V and 7 bases at J, with 16 bases between the two ends. This CDR3 is built from 13 residues. CDR3 nucleotide sequence: TGTGCCAGCATTTTTTCGCAGGGCGCTGGCTACACCTTC. Protein sequence: CASIFSQGAGYTF.

This clone was observed a handful of times. The rearrangement uses TRBV5-1 and TRBJ2-5, with 11 bases identical to TRBD2. Trimming removed 4 bases from V and 5 bases from J; junction bases left unmatched: 10. The CDR3 is 16 residues long. Germline V gene sequence: CDR1 SGHRS, CDR2 YFSETQ. CDR3: CASSPLLAGVRETQYF. CDR3 in DNA: TGCGCCAGCAGCCCCTTACTAGCGGGGGTTCGGGAGACCCAGTACTTC.

The CDR3 protein is CASTRDSYNEQFF. Written as DNA, the CDR3 is TGTGCCAGCACGCGGGACAGTTACAATGAGCAGTTCTTC. The J gene is TRBJ2-1, the V gene TRBV2, with TRBD1 as a possible D gene (7 bases). V lost 7 bases and J lost 4, with 11 bases in between. CDR3 length equals 13 residues. Germline values: CDR1 SNHLY, CDR2 FYNNEI.

The rearrangement uses TRBV10-3 and TRBJ2-2, with 8 bases lining up with TRBD2. The CDR3 is 15 residues long. Germline V gene sequence: CDR1 ENHRY, CDR2 SYGVKD. This CDR3 is CAARAGGANTGELFF. CDR3 DNA: TGTGCAGCAAGGGCGGGGGGAGCGAACACCGGGGAGCTGTTTTTT.

This clone was recorded a few times. V and J are TRBV6-1 and TRBJ2-7; 10 bases line up with TRBD2. The junction had 16 bases not matched to a gene; V was cut back by 1 base and J by 7 bases. This CDR3 comprises 18 residues. Germline V gives CDR1 MNHNS, CDR2 SASEGT. The chain's CDR3 is CASSEVLTTGTSVREQYF. As DNA, the CDR3 is TGTGCCAGCAGTGAAGTACTAACTACCGGGACTAGCGTTCGGGAGCAGTACTTC.

The J gene is TRBJ2-5, the V gene TRBV11-2; 11 bases map to TRBD1. With V trimmed by 5 bases and J by 4 bases, 6 bases remained unmatched. The germline CDR1 and CDR2 sequences are SGHAT and FQNNGV. The CDR3 has 15 residues. In nucleotides, the CDR3 is TGTGCCAGCAGCCTGGACAGGGGGCTTCGAGAGACCCAGTACTTC. Residues: CASSLDRGLRETQYF.

This clone has more than one count but fewer than ten. CDR3 nucleotide sequence: TGTGCCAGCAGCGTAGGGTCAGGGGCCAATCAGCCCCAGCATTTT. Translated: CASSVGSGANQPQHF. This sequence joins TRBV9 and TRBJ1-5; a weak D match, TRBD1 (6 bases). The V end lost 0 bases, the J end lost 3 bases, and 10 bases lay between the germline ends. Germline V lookup: CDR1 SGDLS, CDR2 YYNGEE. This CDR3 is 15 amino acids long.

The table lists this clone with a few counts. The gene calls are TRBV5-1 and TRBJ1-2; 9 bases are a match to TRBD1. Germline CDR1 and CDR2: SGHRS and YFSETQ. V was pared by 4 bases and J by 6 bases, with 7 bases of the junction left unmatched. This CDR3 is 14 amino acids long. The CDR3 nucleotides read TGCGCCAGCAGCCCGGGGACAGGGACTGATGGCTACACCTTC. It yields the protein CASSPGTGTDGYTF.

This clone was observed a few times. The DNA for the CDR3 is TGTGCCATCAGCGGCGGACAGGGTAGCAATCAGCCCCAGCATTTT. Translating gives CAISGGQGSNQPQHF. The gene calls are TRBV10-3 and TRBJ1-5; 8 nucleotides align to TRBD1. Looked up from germline, CDR1 is ENHRY and CDR2 is SYGVKD. V lost 6 bases to trimming and J lost 0 bases; unmatched junction nucleotides: 4. There are 15 residues in the CDR3.

This chain joins TRBV10-3 and TRBJ2-5; D possibly corresponds to TRBD1 (6 bases). V was trimmed by 5 bases and J by 3 bases, leaving 16 bases between them. Germline loops: CDR1 ENHRY, CDR2 SYGVKD. This CDR3 is built from 15 residues. The CDR3 coding sequence is TGTGCCATCAGTACCGGGACAACCGTAAAAGAGACCCAGTACTTC. Protein product: CAISTGTTVKETQYF.

This clone was counted many times. The chain combines TRBV7-2 with TRBJ2-7; the D gene is possibly TRBD2 (5 bases). The CDR3 totals 13 residues. Germline assignment: CDR1 SGHTA and CDR2 FQGNSA. Trimming shortened V by 4 bases and J by 6 bases, and 13 bases separated the two germline ends. The CDR3 DNA sequence: TGTGCCAGCAGCTCCGGGGTCTCCCTCGAGCAGTACTTC. Translation: CASSSGVSLEQYF. Full variable domain (rest looked up from reference TRBV7-2 and TRBJ2-7): GAGVSQSPSNKVTEKGKDVELRCDPISGHTALYWYRQSLGQGLEFLIYFQGNSAPDKSGLPSDRFSAERTGGSVSTLTIQRTQQEDSAVYLCASSSGVSLEQYFGPGTRLTVT.

In its sample, this clone was seen a few times. This rearrangement joins TRBV6-5 to TRBJ1-5; tentative D call: TRBD1 (5 bases). CDR3 length: 13 amino acids. CDR1 is MNHEY and CDR2 is SVGAGI in the germline V gene. Between the trimmed V and J ends, which lost 6 bases and 5 bases, there was a span of 11 bases. In nucleotides, the CDR3 is TGTGCCAGCAGGCAGGGCGCACATCAGCCCCAGCATTTT. Amino acid sequence: CASRQGAHQPQHF.

This clone has more than one count but fewer than ten. This sequence joins TRBV5-4 and TRBJ1-3, with D perhaps TRBD1 (5 bases). CDR3 length: 15 residues. CDR1 is SGHNT and CDR2 is YYREEE in the germline V gene (reference sequence). V dropped 4 bases and J dropped 0 bases, with 11 bases sitting between them. The CDR3 sequence: CASSRGGSSGNTIYF. The CDR3 bases are TGTGCCAGCAGCCGGGGGGGGAGCTCTGGAAACACCATATATTTT. Looking up the rest from reference TRBV5-4 and TRBJ1-3 gives the full variable domain: ETGVTQSPTHLIKTRGQQVTLRCSSQSGHNTVSWYQQALGQGPQFIFQYYREEENGRGNFPPRFSGLQFPNYSSELNVNALELDDSALYLCASSRGGSSGNTIYFGEGSWLTVV.

This clone showed up many times. The sample contains more than one DNA sequence encoding this CDR3. The gene calls are TRBV11-3 and TRBJ1-1; possible D gene TRBD1, 5 bases. This CDR3 has 13 amino acids. CDR1 SGHNT and CDR2 YENEEA come from the germline V gene. Trimming pared 3 bases from V and 1 base from J, leaving 6 bases between. The CDR3 reads CASSLGGNTEAFF. The CDR3 coding sequence is TGTGCCAGCAGCTTGGGGGGGAACACTGAAGCTTTCTTT.

This clone was recorded a few times. The chain joins TRBV2 to TRBJ1-6; 8 nucleotides line up with TRBD1. With V trimmed by 0 bases and J by 6 bases, 4 bases remained unmatched. The CDR3 has 16 amino acids. Looked up from germline, CDR1 is SNHLY and CDR2 is FYNNEI. This CDR3 is CASSEAQGAGNSPLHF. The CDR3 DNA is TGTGCCAGCAGTGAAGCCCAGGGGGCCGGTAATTCACCCCTCCACTTT.

The J gene is TRBJ2-7, the V gene TRBV18; TRBD2 matches 14 bases. CDR3 size: 19 residues. Trimming took 0 bases from V and 3 from J; bases not matched to a gene: 10. Germline V gives CDR1 KGHSH, CDR2 LQKENI. This CDR3 reads CASSPPKTSGGVIGYEQYF. The CDR3 DNA reads TGTGCCAGCTCACCACCAAAGACTAGCGGGGGGGTCATAGGCTACGAGCAGTACTTC. The variable domain in full, with the rest retrieved from reference TRBV18 and TRBJ2-7, is NAGVMQNPRHLVRRRGQEARLRCSPMKGHSHVYWYRQLPEEGLKFMVYLQKENIIDESGMPKERFSAEFPKEGPSILRIQQVVRGDSAAYFCASSPPKTSGGVIGYEQYFGPGTRLTVT.

This clone has ten or more counts. The V call is TRBV18, the J call TRBJ2-3, with 9 bases fitting TRBD2. The trim removed 2 bases at V and 2 bases at J, leaving 8 bases unmatched. Germline CDR1 and CDR2: KGHSH and LQKENI. The CDR3 extends over 17 amino acids. In nucleotides, the CDR3 is TGTGCCAGCTCACCATTCACAGCGGGGGGCCCCACAGATACGCAGTATTTT. This sequence encodes CASSPFTAGGPTDTQYF.

This clone was recorded a few times. This chain joins TRBV4-1 and TRBJ2-1; TRBD1 matches 8 bases. The trim removed 6 bases at V and 7 bases at J, leaving 11 bases unmatched. The germline V gene has CDR1 MGHRA and CDR2 YSYEKL. This CDR3 has 15 amino acids. CDR3 loop: CASSPLEQGVNEQFF. The CDR3 DNA reads TGCGCCAGCAGTCCTTTGGAACAGGGGGTAAATGAGCAGTTCTTC.

This clone was observed a handful of times. This chain connects TRBV7-6 to TRBJ2-2; 7 bases match TRBD2. Germline trimming cut 5 bases from V and 4 bases from J; bases unmatched to any gene: 10. CDR3 length: 16 residues. Per the germline V gene, CDR1 is SGHVS and CDR2 is FNYEAQ. CDR3 region: CASSPRAGEITGELFF. The CDR3 coding sequence is TGTGCCAGCAGCCCAAGGGCGGGGGAGATCACCGGGGAGCTGTTTTTT.

The rearrangement links TRBV11-2 to TRBJ2-5; 7 bases align to TRBD2. With V trimmed by 3 bases and J by 2 bases, 3 bases remained unmatched. CDR3 length: 14 residues. In germline, CDR1 is SGHAT, CDR2 FQNNGV. As DNA, the CDR3 is TGTGCCAGCAGCTTCCAGCGGGGTCAAGAGACCCAGTACTTC. It encodes CASSFQRGQETQYF.

This clone was seen a handful of times. The rearrangement links TRBV11-2 to TRBJ1-1; D not certain. Germline V gene lookup returns CDR1 SGHAT and CDR2 FQNNGV. Deletions cut 5 bases from V and 6 bases from J, with 16 bases between. This CDR3 region has 14 residues. For the CDR3, the DNA is TGTGCCAGCAGCCCGATCGGCGGCTCTCCTGAAGCTTTCTTT. Its translation is CASSPIGGSPEAFF.

This rearrangement joins TRBV2 to TRBJ2-1; D is uncertain. The V and J ends lost 10 bases and 5 bases respectively, with 18 bases between them. The CDR3 has 14 residues. CDR1 and CDR2 (germline): SNHLY, FYNNEI. The DNA of the CDR3 is TGTGCCACCACTCCCTCCTATACGGACAATGAGCAGTTCTTC. Protein product: CATTPSYTDNEQFF.

Here the CDR3 DNA reads TGTGCCACAGGGACAGGGAACTCACCCCTCCACTTT. The encoded protein is CATGTGNSPLHF. The chain carries TRBV25-1 and TRBJ1-6, with TRBD1 matching over 9 bases. This CDR3 contains 12 residues. The germline gives CDR1 MGHDK, CDR2 SYGVNS. The V and J ends lost 10 bases and 10 bases, in that order; junction bases with no gene match: 5.

The chain is built from TRBV25-1 and TRBJ1-1; the D gene is possibly TRBD1 (6 bases). The V gene's germline CDR1 is MGHDK and CDR2 SYGVNS. V shed 5 bases and J shed 0 bases, with 22 bases lying between them. This CDR3 spans 18 amino acids. The CDR3 loop is CASSPPGAPGELNTEAFF. CDR3 DNA sequence: TGTGCCAGCAGTCCTCCCGGGGCCCCAGGGGAGCTGAACACTGAAGCTTTCTTT. The full variable domain, completed using reference TRBV25-1 and TRBJ1-1, is EADIYQTPRYLVIGTGKKITLECSQTMGHDKMYWYQQDPGMELHLIHYSYGVNSTEKGDLSSESTVSRIRTEHFPLTLESARPSHTSQYLCASSPPGAPGELNTEAFFGQGTRLTVV.

This clone was detected a few times. The chain links TRBV11-2 to TRBJ1-1; D unresolved. CDR3 length equals 13 residues. Trimming shortened V by 3 bases and J by 1 base, and 6 bases separated the two germline ends. Germline assignment: CDR1 SGHAT and CDR2 FQNNGV. The CDR3 loop is CASSFGWNTEAFF. DNA of the CDR3: TGTGCCAGCAGCTTCGGGTGGAACACTGAAGCTTTCTTT.

This chain joins TRBV7-2 and TRBJ2-1; 9 positions agree with TRBD2. Germline V CDR1 and CDR2: SGHTA, FQGNSA. The CDR3 extends over 16 amino acids. V lost 0 bases to trimming and J lost 6 bases; unmatched junction nucleotides: 6. The CDR3 DNA sequence: TGTGCCAGCAGCTTAGCGGCCCTAGCGGGGCCCAATGAGCAGTTCTTC. It translates to CASSLAALAGPNEQFF.

Only a few counts were recorded for this clone. The V and J genes are TRBV7-2 and TRBJ2-7; perhaps TRBD2 as D (6 bases). V lost 1 base and J 0 bases, leaving 10 bases between the germline ends. CDR3 size: 15 residues. The germline V gene encodes CDR1 SGHTA and CDR2 FQGNSA. The CDR3 loop reads CASSLDGGGSYEQYF. The CDR3 nucleotides are TGTGCCAGCAGCTTAGACGGGGGAGGCTCCTACGAGCAGTACTTC.

This clone was picked up a small number of times. The chain combines TRBV4-1 with TRBJ1-2, with a tentative D call TRBD1 (5 bases). This CDR3 spans 15 amino acids. V shed 1 base and J shed 11 bases, with 20 bases lying between them. Germline-derived CDR1 and CDR2 are MGHRA and YSYEKL. The CDR3 region has the DNA TGCGCCAGCAGCCAAGGGCAGGGCCCGTTCGACGTGTACACCTTC. Its protein is CASSQGQGPFDVYTF.

This clone was detected a few times. The chain is built from TRBV20-1 and TRBJ2-7; perhaps TRBD2 as D (5 bases). The V gene's germline CDR1 is DFQATT and CDR2 SNEGSKA (reference sequence). CDR3 length equals 11 residues. Trimming shortened V by 6 bases and J by 6 bases, and 12 bases separated the two germline ends. CDR3 residues: CSAPGSGEQYF. The DNA of the CDR3 is TGCAGTGCACCGGGGTCGGGCGAGCAGTACTTC.

This clone was recorded a few times. The chain couples TRBV9 to TRBJ1-2; D not resolved. V was shortened by 0 bases and J by 5 bases, with 8 bases between the two germline ends. From germline, CDR1 is SGDLS and CDR2 YYNGEE. The CDR3 runs 13 residues. This CDR3 reads CASSVETGYGYTF. The CDR3 region has the DNA TGTGCCAGCAGCGTAGAGACGGGTTATGGCTACACCTTC.

The chain recombines TRBV4-1 with TRBJ1-3; a weak D match, TRBD1 (6 bases). V was clipped by 1 base and J by 3 bases, with 10 bases between them. Germline V gene data show CDR1 as MGHRA and CDR2 as YSYEKL. This CDR3 is 15 amino acids long. The CDR3 nucleotides are TGCGCCAGCAGCCAAGGGGCAGGGGATGGAAACACCATATATTTT. This codes for CASSQGAGDGNTIYF.